These 15 T cell receptor beta chains share one sample of origin, sequenced in a study of control samples from healthy donors and cancer patients. Using immunoSEQ multiplex PCR, the repertoire was profiled, and TCRdb retains in-frame clones only, with some absent. The sample lists 130,000 or so clones; around nine tenths were seen once. Sequencing was carried out using blood. The receptors were gathered from a man aged 50-60 years in good health.

This clone was observed a few times. J is TRBJ1-6 and V is TRBV2; no definite D call. There are 9 residues in the CDR3. Trimming shortened V by 9 bases and J by 11 bases, and 5 bases separated the two germline ends. In germline, CDR1 is SNHLY, CDR2 FYNNEI. The CDR3 protein is CARYPPLHF. As DNA, the CDR3 is TGTGCCAGGTATCCACCCCTCCACTTT.

The V call is TRBV12-3 or TRBV12-4, the J call TRBJ2-2; D is unclear. This CDR3 region has 11 residues. The V gene lost 3 bases and the J gene lost 9 bases, with 5 bases spanning the gap. The CDR3 DNA follows: TGTGCCAGCAGTTTGAGCCGGGAGCTGTTTTTT. Translation: CASSLSRELFF.

V usage is TRBV6-4 and J usage is TRBJ2-1; 11 nucleotides match TRBD2. Per germline, CDR1 MRHNA and CDR2 SNTAGT. V was clipped by 0 bases and J by 6 bases; unmatched bases: 1. The CDR3 contains 15 residues. CDR3 loop: CASSDSSGGANEQFF. The CDR3 nucleotides are TGTGCCAGCAGTGACTCTAGCGGGGGGGCCAATGAGCAGTTCTTC.

This clone was found a few times. The V and J genes are TRBV12-3 or TRBV12-4 and TRBJ2-7; TRBD2 might be the D (6 bases). V was cut by 8 bases and J by 2 bases, with 10 bases left in between. The CDR3 contains 12 residues. CDR3 protein: CASVGGAYEQYF. CDR3 sequence (DNA): TGTGCCAGCGTGGGGGGAGCCTACGAGCAGTACTTC.

The chain recombines TRBV7-3 with TRBJ1-1; no clear D gene. The CDR3 extends over 16 amino acids. Per the germline V gene, CDR1 is SGHTA and CDR2 is FQGTGA. V dropped 2 bases and J dropped 4 bases, with 17 bases sitting between them. Here the CDR3 DNA reads TGTGCCAGCAGCTTAGGGTCTCCAGGAACTGGCACTGAAGCTTTCTTT. Amino acids: CASSLGSPGTGTEAFF.

The CDR3 region is CVLDLWTDSSGEQYF. CDR3 bases: TGTGTCTTGGATCTGTGGACGGATTCCTCGGGGGAGCAGTACTTC. The chain has TRBV21-1 and TRBJ2-7; the table's TRBD2 call for D was not verified on the DNA. TRBV21-1 corresponds to a pseudogene. The CDR3 has 15 amino acids.

The rearrangement links TRBV7-6 to TRBJ2-5; the D is unclear. V shed 3 bases and J shed 1 base, with 0 bases lying between them. The V gene's germline CDR1 is SGHVS and CDR2 FNYEAQ. CDR3 length: 11 residues. The CDR3 sequence is CASSFQETQYF. The CDR3 DNA reads as TGTGCCAGCAGCTTCCAAGAGACCCAGTACTTC.

The rearrangement joins TRBV6-5 to TRBJ2-7; D gene ambiguous. Germline loops: CDR1 MNHEY, CDR2 SVGAGI. V lost 5 bases, J lost 5 bases, and 13 bases lay in between. This CDR3 is 13 amino acids long. CDR3 sequence: CASSPSQTHEQYF. CDR3 DNA: TGTGCCAGCAGTCCCTCCCAGACCCACGAGCAGTACTTC.

This clone was detected many times. V gene TRBV30 combines with J gene TRBJ1-6; a weak D match, TRBD1 (6 bases). The germline V gene has CDR1 GTSNPN and CDR2 SVGIG (reference sequence). This CDR3 is 13 amino acids long. V was cut by 3 bases and J by 8 bases, with 11 bases left in between. The CDR3 region is CAWRNREDSPLHF. CDR3 DNA: TGTGCCTGGAGAAACAGGGAGGATTCACCCCTCCACTTT.

The rearrangement links TRBV9 to TRBJ2-1; 11 positions agree with TRBD2. V was clipped by 4 bases and J by 8 bases; unmatched bases: 8. CDR3 length equals 15 residues. Germline CDR1 SGDLS, CDR2 YYNGEE. The DNA for the CDR3 is TGTGCCAGCAGCTTTGCTAGCGGGGGGTGGGATGAGCAGTTCTTC. Translated: CASSFASGGWDEQFF.

Only one count was recorded for this clone. The rearrangement links TRBV27 to TRBJ2-1; 12 bases are a match to TRBD1. This CDR3 comprises 16 residues. V lost 6 bases, J lost 10 bases, and 13 bases stayed unmatched. From germline, CDR1 is MNHEY and CDR2 SMNVEV (reference sequence). The CDR3 nucleotides read TGTGCCAGCAGCCGACTCCGGGACAGGGGGCGCGGCGAGCAGTTCTTC. Translated: CASSRLRDRGRGEQFF.

The V and J genes are TRBV19 and TRBJ2-5; 10 bases fit TRBD2. The trim removed 6 bases at V and 3 bases at J, leaving 7 bases unmatched. The V gene's germline CDR1 is LNHDA and CDR2 SQIVND (reference sequence). The CDR3 spans 15 residues. The CDR3 DNA reads as TGTGCCAGTAGGGCCAATAGCGGGGGGAAAGAGACCCAGTACTTC. Translation: CASRANSGGKETQYF. The full variable domain, rest sourced from reference TRBV19 and TRBJ2-5, is DGGITQSPKYLFRKEGQNVTLSCEQNLNHDAMYWYRQDPGQGLRLIYYSQIVNDFQKGDIAEGYSVSREKKESFPLTVTSAQKNPTAFYLCASRANSGGKETQYFGPGTRLLVL.

The chain couples TRBV9 to TRBJ2-3; a possible D gene is TRBD1 (6 bases). Trimming removed 3 bases from V and 1 base from J, with 15 bases in between. The CDR3 extends over 16 amino acids. The germline CDR1 and CDR2 sequences are SGDLS and YYNGEE. The CDR3 protein is CASSALQGPGTDTQYF. The CDR3 nucleotides are TGTGCCAGCAGCGCCCTACAGGGACCGGGCACAGATACGCAGTATTTT.

The chain combines TRBV28 with TRBJ1-1, with 11 bases matching TRBD1. V dropped 3 bases and J dropped 3; count of bases not matched to a gene: 12. Germline CDR1 reads MDHEN; CDR2 reads SYDVKM. The length of the CDR3 is 18 residues. The CDR3, as DNA: TGTGCCAGCAGTTTGATAACTGGGACAGGGGGAGAGGACACTGAAGCTTTCTTT. Encoded protein: CASSLITGTGGEDTEAFF.

This chain links TRBV28 with TRBJ2-7; D call uncertain. The CDR3 extends over 14 amino acids. The V end lost 6 bases, the J end lost 0 bases, and 12 bases lay between the germline ends. CDR1 is MDHEN and CDR2 is SYDVKM in the germline V gene. CDR3 loop: CASRHPYSSYEQYF. In DNA form, the CDR3 reads TGTGCCAGCAGGCATCCGTATAGCTCCTACGAGCAGTACTTC.